The clone carrying this T cell receptor (beta chain) has a handful of counts. This sample was included in a study of blood T cell repertoires in COVID-19. Some clones are missing from TCRdb's copy, which holds only in-frame ones; the method was immunoSEQ multiplex PCR. The sample shows 130,000 to 150,000 clones, more than 80% of them seen only once. With 1 base removed from V and 6 bases from J, the gap between germline ends came to 10 bases. Germline V gives CDR1 SNHLY, CDR2 FYNNEI. The CDR3 loop spans 13 amino acids. The sequenced sample was peripheral blood. This sequence was found in an elderly woman in a cohort sampled during active or convalescent COVID-19. V and J are TRBV2 and TRBJ2-7; tentatively, D is TRBD2 (5 bases). CDR3 in DNA: TGTGCCAGCAGTGAAGGCCGAGGAGGCGAGCAGTACTTC. Its protein product is CASSEGRGGEQYF.